This T cell receptor beta chain stems from a study of blood T cell repertoires in COVID-19. Overall study: Samples came from the United States, Italy and Spain, spanning acute and convalescent COVID-19.

V was pared by 3 bases and J by 10 bases, with 9 bases of the junction left unmatched. Per germline, CDR1 KGHSH and CDR2 LQKENI. The CDR3 covers 15 residues. The table came from immunoSEQ multiplex PCR; TCRdb's copy has only in-frame clones and leaves some out. This table holds around 200,000 clones, 70% to 90% found once. The sequenced sample consisted of peripheral blood. This clonotype originated in a man aged 35-49 years with active or convalescent COVID-19. The genes are TRBV18 and TRBJ1-6; 7 bases fit TRBD1. For the CDR3, the DNA is TGTGCCAGCTCACCCGAGGGGGCTATAGGGTCACCCCTCCACTTT. Residues: CASSPEGAIGSPLHF.